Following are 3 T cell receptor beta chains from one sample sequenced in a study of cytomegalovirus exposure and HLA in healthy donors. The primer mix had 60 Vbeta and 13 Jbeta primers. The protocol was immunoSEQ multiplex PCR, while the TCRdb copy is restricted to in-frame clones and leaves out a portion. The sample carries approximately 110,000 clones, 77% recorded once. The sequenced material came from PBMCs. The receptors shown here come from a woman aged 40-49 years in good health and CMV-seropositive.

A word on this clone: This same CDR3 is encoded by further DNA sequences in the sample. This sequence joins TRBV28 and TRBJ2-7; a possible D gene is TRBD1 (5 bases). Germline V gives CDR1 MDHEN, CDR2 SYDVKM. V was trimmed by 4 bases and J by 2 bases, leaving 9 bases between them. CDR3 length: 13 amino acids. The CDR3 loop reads CASSSTATYEQYF. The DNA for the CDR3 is TGTGCCAGCAGTTCGACAGCAACCTACGAGCAGTACTTC.

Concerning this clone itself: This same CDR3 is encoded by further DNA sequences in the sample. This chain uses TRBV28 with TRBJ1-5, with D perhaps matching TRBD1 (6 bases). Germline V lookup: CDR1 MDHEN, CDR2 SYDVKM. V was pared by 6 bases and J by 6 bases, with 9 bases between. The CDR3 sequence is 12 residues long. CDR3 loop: CASSRGSQPQHF. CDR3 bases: TGTGCCAGCAGCAGGGGTAGTCAGCCCCAGCATTTT.

Written as DNA, the CDR3 is TGTGCCAGCAGTCAGGGGATCGGAAAACTGTTTTTT. Translating gives CASSQGIGKLFF. This rearrangement joins TRBV6-1 to TRBJ1-4; tentatively, D is TRBD1 (6 bases). Germline V gives CDR1 MNHNS, CDR2 SASEGT. This CDR3 spans 12 amino acids. Trimming removed 5 bases at V and 10 bases at J, with 11 bases between.